Sequencing of this T cell receptor beta chain was carried out in a study of T-cell memory formation after mild COVID-19. Points from the study as a whole: What remained unconfirmed was the SARS-CoV-2 specificity of second-wave clones peaking on day 37.

TCRdb processed the 5' RACE reads anew with MiXCR; each CDR3 protein has one entry. Of around 310,000 distinct CDR3 sequences in the sample, roughly 19% were seen once. V dropped 2 bases and J dropped 9 bases, with 18 bases sitting between them. Germline V gene lookup returns CDR1 LGHDT and CDR2 YNNKEL (reference sequence). The CDR3 spans 15 residues. Worth noting for this clonotype: Its matching antigen is unknown.

The rearrangement links TRBV3-1 to TRBJ2-3; D is unresolved. The material sequenced was PBMCs or a T cell subset sorted from them (not recorded which). The TCR sequence derives from a man aged 18 to 30 who had mild COVID-19 (a few samples of this study predate the infection). Cell type and time point are not known. The CDR3 DNA reads as TGTGCCAGCAGCCAAATCCTCGGGCAGTACGGAACGCAGTATTTT. This encodes CASSQILGQYGTQYF.